The 6 T cell receptor beta chains in this list originate from one sample, sequenced in a study of T cell responses to AZD1222 COVID-19 vaccine. Data came from immunoSEQ multiplex PCR; TCRdb stores just in-frame clones and leaves some out. This table has around 110,000 clones, approximately 83% appearing once. Source: peripheral blood, taken on day 0 of MenACWY control vaccination. All receptors derive from an adult in good health.

The chain recombines TRBV6-5 with TRBJ2-3, with a weak D call TRBD1 (6 bases). V lost 6 bases and J lost 3, with 10 bases in between. Germline loops: CDR1 MNHEY, CDR2 SVGAGI. The CDR3 length is 13 residues. CDR3 sequence (DNA): TGTGCCAGCAGACGGGACACAACAGATACGCAGTATTTT. Translated: CASRRDTTDTQYF.

The chain couples TRBV9 to TRBJ2-7, with TRBD1 as a possible D gene (5 bases). The CDR3 length is 13 residues. CDR1 and CDR2 from the germline V gene are SGDLS and YYNGEE. Deletions cut 4 bases from V and 6 bases from J, with 14 bases between. The CDR3 loop reads CASSTDSNLEQYF. The CDR3 region has the DNA TGTGCCAGCAGCACAGACAGCAATCTCGAGCAGTACTTC.

The chain joins TRBV2 to TRBJ2-7, with 10 bases aligning to TRBD1. CDR3 length: 14 residues. V gave up 4 bases and J gave up 4 bases; unmatched junction bases: 4. Germline CDR1 and CDR2: SNHLY and FYNNEI. DNA for the CDR3: TGTGCCAGCAGTGCGGACAGGGGGTTGTACGAGCAGTACTTC. Protein: CASSADRGLYEQYF.

This chain links TRBV30 with TRBJ2-2; D assignment may be TRBD1 or TRBD2 (6 bases each). This CDR3 is 14 amino acids long. With 4 bases removed from V and 6 bases from J, the gap between germline ends came to 15 bases. Germline values: CDR1 GTSNPN, CDR2 SVGIG (reference sequence). Written as DNA, the CDR3 is TGTGCCTGGAACATAAGGGGGGCCTCCGGGGAGCTGTTTTTT. It yields the protein CAWNIRGASGELFF.

The rearrangement links TRBV4-3 to TRBJ1-2; D remains ambiguous. This CDR3 has 16 residues. CDR1 and CDR2 from the germline V gene are LGHNA and YSLEER. Deletions cut 8 bases from V and 3 bases from J, with 22 bases between. The CDR3 DNA reads TGCGCCAGCGACCGGGGAGACTCGCCCAGTTACTATGGCTACACCTTC. It yields the protein CASDRGDSPSYYGYTF.

The V call is TRBV9, the J call TRBJ2-5; 7 bases align to TRBD1. V shed 3 bases, J shed 4 bases, and the junction held 9 bases outside the gene matches. The germline V gene has CDR1 SGDLS and CDR2 YYNGEE. CDR3 length equals 15 residues. CDR3 DNA sequence: TGTGCCAGCAGCGCCTTGACAGGGATAGGAGAGACCCAGTACTTC. It encodes CASSALTGIGETQYF. The complete variable domain, with remaining parts taken from reference TRBV9 and TRBJ2-5, reads DSGVTQTPKHLITATGQRVTLRCSPRSGDLSVYWYQQSLDQGLQFLIQYYNGEERAKGNILERFSAQQFPDLHSELNLSSLELGDSALYFCASSALTGIGETQYFGPGTRLLVL.